Below, one T cell receptor beta chain is given with its context. Synthetic templates analogous to TCR were spiked into all PCRs individually. Sequencing was performed with immunoSEQ multiplex PCR; in TCRdb, only in-frame clones are kept and a portion is missing. The table lists some 53,000 clones, roughly 77% of them singletons. V lost 0 bases and J 1 base, leaving 18 bases between the germline ends. The CDR3 has 18 residues. Germline loops: CDR1 LGHNA, CDR2 YSLEER. This sample stems from a study of PD-L1 blockade in urothelial cancer. Study-wide context: Analyses used blood from 3 weeks (second dose) and 6 weeks after treatment start.

Here the sequenced sample was PBMCs, taken around atezolizumab (anti-PD-L1) treatment. This TCR was sampled from a man aged 65 to 79 with urothelial cancer. V usage is TRBV4-3 and J usage is TRBJ1-1; D is uncertain. CDR3 DNA sequence: TGCGCCAGCAGCCAAGATATAACCCTCCGCGCGAGGAACACTGAAGCTTTCTTT. Protein: CASSQDITLRARNTEAFF.